The 9 T cell receptor beta chains below were found in one sample sequenced in a study of cytomegalovirus exposure and HLA in healthy donors. The PCR made use of 60 Vbeta and 13 Jbeta primers. Data came from immunoSEQ multiplex PCR; TCRdb stores just in-frame clones and leaves some out. This table has 200,000 to 250,000 clones, about four fifths appearing once. The sample consisted of PBMCs. The receptors originated from a middle-aged woman in good health and CMV-seropositive.

The CDR3 spells CASSYGASTGELFF. CDR3 DNA sequence: TGTGCCAGCAGTTACGGCGCTAGCACCGGGGAGCTGTTTTTT. V and J are TRBV6-6 and TRBJ2-2, with D unresolved. CDR1 and CDR2 (germline): MNHNY, SVGAGI (reference sequence). This CDR3 region has 14 residues. Trimming took off 2 bases at V and 4 bases at J, with 8 bases between the two ends.

The chain links TRBV29-1 to TRBJ2-6; D unclear. The length of the CDR3 is 13 residues. Germline lookup yields CDR1 SQVTM and CDR2 ANQGSEA. V was cut by 5 bases and J by 0 bases, with 5 bases left in between. CDR3 sequence: CSVFNSGANVLTF. In DNA form, the CDR3 reads TGCAGCGTTTTCAACTCTGGGGCCAACGTCCTGACTTTC.

The J gene is TRBJ2-4, the V gene TRBV6-6; 10 bases line up with TRBD1. Trimming cost V 4 bases and J 7 bases; bases outside gene matches: 4. The CDR3 contains 14 residues. Per the germline V gene, CDR1 is MNHNY and CDR2 is SVGAGI (reference sequence). CDR3 bases: TGTGCCAGCAGTTTAGGACAGGGGGGGAACATTCAGTACTTC. Residues: CASSLGQGGNIQYF.

This clone has a single count. The chain combines TRBV11-2 with TRBJ2-1; 13 nucleotides match TRBD2. With V trimmed by 5 bases and J by 9 bases, 7 bases remained unmatched. CDR1 and CDR2 from the germline V gene are SGHAT and FQNNGV. This CDR3 has 15 residues. CDR3 nucleotide sequence: TGTGCCAGCAGCGTGGGGACTAGCGGGATAATTGAGCAGTTCTTC. As protein: CASSVGTSGIIEQFF.

The rearrangement joins TRBV5-4 to TRBJ1-2, with 11 nucleotides matching TRBD1. The J segment lost 6 bases and the V segment lost 4 bases, leaving 2 bases of the junction unmatched. Germline CDR1 is SGHNT and CDR2 is YYREEE (reference sequence). CDR3 length: 13 residues. This CDR3 is CASSRGQGDGYTF. The CDR3 DNA follows: TGTGCCAGCAGCCGGGGACAGGGGGATGGCTACACCTTC.

Remarks on this clone: One end of the junction does not line up with germline, which may come from a read error. The gene calls are TRBV7-9 and TRBJ1-4; D gene uncertain. The CDR3 has 12 residues. CDR1 is SEHNR and CDR2 is FQNEAQ in the germline V gene (reference sequence). The CDR3 DNA is TGTTCCAGCAGCCGCGCGAATGAAAAACTGTTTTTT. Translating gives CSSSRANEKLFF.

This clone was observed a handful of times. This chain connects TRBV5-4 to TRBJ1-1, with D maybe TRBD1 (5 bases). This CDR3 is built from 13 residues. Germline V gene data show CDR1 as SGHNT and CDR2 as YYREEE (reference sequence). V was cut by 4 bases and J by 1 base, with 8 bases left in between. The DNA for the CDR3 is TGTGCCAGCAGCATTAGGGGGAACACTGAAGCTTTCTTT. Its protein is CASSIRGNTEAFF.

V and J are TRBV10-3 and TRBJ2-3, with TRBD1 matching 10 bases. The CDR3 spans 15 residues. Germline trimming cut 0 bases from V and 5 bases from J; bases unmatched to any gene: 2. Germline assignment: CDR1 ENHRY and CDR2 SYGVKD. CDR3 sequence: CAISESRDRGDTQYF. The DNA of the CDR3 is TGTGCCATCAGTGAGTCGAGGGACAGGGGAGATACGCAGTATTTT.

This rearrangement joins TRBV7-2 to TRBJ2-2, with D perhaps matching TRBD2 (5 bases). The CDR3 extends over 15 amino acids. V gave up 7 bases and J gave up 6 bases, with 18 bases separating them. The V gene's germline CDR1 is SGHTA and CDR2 FQGNSA. The CDR3 region has the DNA TGTGCCAGCAAACGGGCTAGCCCCGAGGCCGGGGAGCTGTTTTTT. Translation gives CASKRASPEAGELFF.